This TCR beta chain was profiled in a study of T cell changes during pregnancy in multiple sclerosis. Produced via immunoSEQ multiplex PCR; TCRdb's table is partial and in-frame only. The sample has 40,000 to 60,000 clones; roughly 95% are singletons. The CDR3 consists of 13 residues. The ends lost 8 bases at V and 6 bases at J; junction bases unmatched: 5. Germline V gene lookup returns CDR1 SGHDN and CDR2 FVKESK. The material was CD4+ T cells from peripheral blood mononuclear cells, obtained in the third trimester of pregnancy. This TCR was sampled from a female donor with multiple sclerosis, enrolled in a pregnancy study. V usage is TRBV14 and J usage is TRBJ1-4, with 8 bases that match TRBD1. For the CDR3, the DNA is TGTGCCAGCTGGACAGGGCTCGATGAAAAACTGTTTTTT. Its protein is CASWTGLDEKLFF.